These T cell receptor beta chains were read from a single sample in a study of tumor-infiltrating lymphocytes in localized non-small cell lung cancer. Produced via immunoSEQ multiplex PCR; TCRdb's table is partial and in-frame only. The table lists 7,000 or so clones, over 60% of them singletons. Sequencing was carried out using uninvolved lung tissue not adjacent to the tumor. These receptors were taken from a human donor with non-small cell lung cancer. Each CDR3 is given with its conserved first and last residue. D genes are given only for firm matches. A clone size is listed for some rows: how often the clone was seen (once, few, many), or a class if it is expanded.

-	TRBV11-2	-	TRBJ2-7	TGTGCCAGCAGCGTAACGGAGCGCCTCGAGCAGTACTTC	CASSVTERLEQYF
-	TRBV9	-	TRBJ2-3	TGTGCCAGCAGCGTAGGTCACACAGATACGCAGTATTTT	CASSVGHTDTQYF
-	TRBV10-1	TRBD1	TRBJ1-1	TGCGCCAGCAGTGACCCCGGGACAGGGAGCACTGAAGCTTTCTTT	CASSDPGTGSTEAFF
few	TRBV6-6	TRBD1	TRBJ2-7	TGTGCCAGCAGCCCCGGGACAGACTACGAGCAGTACTTC	CASSPGTDYEQYF
-	TRBV11-3	TRBD2	TRBJ2-5	TGTGCCAGCAGCTTAGGTGGGACTAGCGGGAGCGCGAGGGAGACCCAGTACTTC	CASSLGGTSGSARETQYF
-	TRBV28	-	TRBJ1-2	TGTGGGGCAGGGCAATATGGCTACACCTTC	CGAGQYGYTF
-	TRBV28	-	TRBJ1-2	TGTGCCAGCAGTTTAACCTTAGGGGCCAGGCCAGGGGCAGGCTACACCTTC	CASSLTLGARPGAGYTF
-	TRBV28	TRBD1	TRBJ2-5	TGTGCCAGCAGTTTACCCAGGACAGGGGGCGTCCAAGAGACCCAGTACTTC	CASSLPRTGGVQETQYF
-	TRBV5-1	TRBD1	TRBJ2-5	TGCGCCAGCAGTTTTGGACAGGGAGGAGAGACCCAGTACTTC	CASSFGQGGETQYF
-	TRBV30	-	TRBJ2-2	TGTGCCTGGAGCTCGTTGGGGGAGCTGTTTTTT	CAWSSLGELFF
-	TRBV28	-	TRBJ1-1	TGTGCCAGCAGTTTAGCCGGGACACCGAACACTGAAGCTTTCTTT	CASSLAGTPNTEAFF
-	TRBV2	-	TRBJ1-2	TGTGCCAGCAGCCCGGACGGGAACTATGGCTACACCTTC	CASSPDGNYGYTF
-	TRBV5-1	-	TRBJ2-1	TGCGCCAGCAGCTCCGGTGGCGGGGAGGCTCTGGTTGAGCAGTTCTTC	CASSSGGGEALVEQFF
once	TRBV29-1	TRBD1	TRBJ1-1	TGCAGCGTCGCGGGACAGAACCGTGAAGCTTTCTTT	CSVAGQNREAFF
-	TRBV7-9	TRBD1	TRBJ1-1	TGTGCCAGCAGCGCCGCAGGGGGTAGCGCTGAAGCTTTCTTT	CASSAAGGSAEAFF
-	TRBV14	-	TRBJ2-5	TGTGCCAGCAGCCCACGTAGGGACCTTCAAGAGACCCAGTACTTC	CASSPRRDLQETQYF
-	TRBV2	TRBD2	TRBJ2-7	TGTGCCAGCAGGCCCGGACTAGCGGACTCCTACGAGCAGTACTTC	CASRPGLADSYEQYF
-	TRBV27	-	TRBJ1-5	TGTGCCAGCCGAAGCACCGAGGGACAGCCCCAGCATTTT	CASRSTEGQPQHF
-	TRBV4-2	-	TRBJ1-5	TGTGCCAGCAGCCAAGATCCGCGGGTGGGCAATCAGCCCCAGCATTTT	CASSQDPRVGNQPQHF
once	TRBV1	-	TRBJ1-5	TGCACCAGCAGCCCAGAACGGAGGAATAGCAATCAGCCCCAGCATTTT	CTSSPERRNSNQPQHF
-	TRBV6-5	-	TRBJ2-7	TGTGCCAGCAGTGTCAGCCAGGCAAGCTCCTACGAGCAGTACTTC	CASSVSQASSYEQYF
-	TRBV7-2	-	TRBJ2-7	TGTGCCAGCAGCTTATTCGGGGTAGGGTACGAGCAGTACTTC	CASSLFGVGYEQYF
-	TRBV2	-	TRBJ2-7	TGTGCCAGCAGTGAAAACAGGGTGGGCGAACACGAGCAGTACTTC	CASSENRVGEHEQYF
-	TRBV28	-	TRBJ2-6	TGTGCCAGCGAATCGGCAGGGGCTGGGGCCAACGTCCTGACTTTC	CASESAGAGANVLTF
-	TRBV10-3	-	TRBJ2-2	TGTGCCATCAGTGAGCGTGTAGCGATGGGGGCCGGGGAGCTGTTTTTT	CAISERVAMGAGELFF
few	TRBV6-5	-	TRBJ1-2	TGTGCCAGCAGTCCAGACCCAAAACCGGTTTATGGCTACACCTTC	CASSPDPKPVYGYTF
-	TRBV7-2	TRBD2	TRBJ2-3	TGTGCCAGCAGCTCACCAGTCATAGCGGGAGGGCCCGCAGATACGCAGTATTTT	CASSSPVIAGGPADTQYF
-	TRBV6-5	TRBD1	TRBJ1-4	TGTGCCAGCAGACCTACCGGGACAGGGAGCGGAAAACTGTTTTTT	CASRPTGTGSGKLFF
few	TRBV7-9	-	TRBJ1-1	TGTGCCAGCAGCCATTCGTCCGTCCCTGAAGCTTTCTTT	CASSHSSVPEAFF
few	TRBV27	TRBD1	TRBJ2-7	TGTGCCAGCAGGGGTCAGGGGGCCTACGAGCAGTACTTC	CASRGQGAYEQYF
-	TRBV9	TRBD1	TRBJ1-1	TGTGCCAGCAGCGGACAGGGAGAACATTGGGAAGCTTTCTTT	CASSGQGEHWEAFF
-	TRBV6-5	TRBD2	TRBJ2-7	TGTGCCAGCAGTCGGACTAGCGGTTCTACCTACGAGCAGTACTTC	CASSRTSGSTYEQYF
-	TRBV2	-	TRBJ2-5	TGTGCCAGCAGTGAGTTTTATGGGACGGCTCAAGAGACCCAGTACTTC	CASSEFYGTAQETQYF
few	TRBV28	-	TRBJ1-1	TGTGCCAGCAGTCCGGGGAACACTGAAGCTTTCTTT	CASSPGNTEAFF
-	TRBV6-1	-	TRBJ2-2	TGTGCCAGCCGAGACAGGCCCCGGGGCGGGGAGCTGTTTTTT	CASRDRPRGGELFF
-	TRBV6-6	-	TRBJ1-6	TGTGCCAGCACCGTACCACAGAATTCACCCCTCCACTTT	CASTVPQNSPLHF
-	TRBV6-6	-	TRBJ2-3	TGTGCCAGCAGTTCTGGACCCTCAGATACGCAGTATTTT	CASSSGPSDTQYF
-	TRBV28	TRBD1	TRBJ2-7	TGTGCCAGCAGGGGGACAGCCTTCTACGAGCAGTACTTC	CASRGTAFYEQYF
few	TRBV19	-	TRBJ1-1	TGTGCCAGTAGTATAGATGCTTTCCTGCCGGGGGCTTTCTTT	CASSIDAFLPGAFF
-	TRBV7-6	TRBD2	TRBJ2-2	TGTGCCAGCAGCTTAGTAGCGGGGGACAACACCGGGGAGCTGTTTTTT	CASSLVAGDNTGELFF
-	TRBV7-2	-	TRBJ2-1	TGTGCCAGCAGCTTAGAAAGAAGCGATGAGCAGTTCTTC	CASSLERSDEQFF